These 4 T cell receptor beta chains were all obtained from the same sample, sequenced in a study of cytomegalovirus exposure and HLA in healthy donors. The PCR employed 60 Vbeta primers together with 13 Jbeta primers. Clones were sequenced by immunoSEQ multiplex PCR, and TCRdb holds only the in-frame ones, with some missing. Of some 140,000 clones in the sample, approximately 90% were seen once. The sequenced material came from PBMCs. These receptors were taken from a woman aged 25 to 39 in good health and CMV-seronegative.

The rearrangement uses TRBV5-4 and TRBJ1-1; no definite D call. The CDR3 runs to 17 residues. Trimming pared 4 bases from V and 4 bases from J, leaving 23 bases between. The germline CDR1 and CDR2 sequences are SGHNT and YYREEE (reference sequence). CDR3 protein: CASSHESVTVGGTEAFF. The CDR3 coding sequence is TGTGCCAGCAGCCATGAGTCGGTGACGGTCGGCGGCACTGAAGCTTTCTTT.

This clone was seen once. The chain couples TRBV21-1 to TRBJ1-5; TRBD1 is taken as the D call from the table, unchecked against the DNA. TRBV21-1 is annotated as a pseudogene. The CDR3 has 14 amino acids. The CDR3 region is CASSKEQVCQPQHF. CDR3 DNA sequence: TGTGCCAGCAGCAAAGAACAGGTGTGTCAGCCCCAGCATTTT.

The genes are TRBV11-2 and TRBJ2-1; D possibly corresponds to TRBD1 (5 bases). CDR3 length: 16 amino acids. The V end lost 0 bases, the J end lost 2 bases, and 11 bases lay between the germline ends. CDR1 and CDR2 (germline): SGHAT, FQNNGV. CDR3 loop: CASSLEVGLPYNEQFF. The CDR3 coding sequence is TGTGCCAGCAGCTTAGAGGTGGGGCTCCCCTACAATGAGCAGTTCTTC.

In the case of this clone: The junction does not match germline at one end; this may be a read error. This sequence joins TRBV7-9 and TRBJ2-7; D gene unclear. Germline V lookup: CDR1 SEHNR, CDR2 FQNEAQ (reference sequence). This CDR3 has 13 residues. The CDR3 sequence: CSSSLDAVYEQYF. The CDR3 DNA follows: TGTTCCAGCAGCTTAGATGCGGTATACGAGCAGTACTTC.